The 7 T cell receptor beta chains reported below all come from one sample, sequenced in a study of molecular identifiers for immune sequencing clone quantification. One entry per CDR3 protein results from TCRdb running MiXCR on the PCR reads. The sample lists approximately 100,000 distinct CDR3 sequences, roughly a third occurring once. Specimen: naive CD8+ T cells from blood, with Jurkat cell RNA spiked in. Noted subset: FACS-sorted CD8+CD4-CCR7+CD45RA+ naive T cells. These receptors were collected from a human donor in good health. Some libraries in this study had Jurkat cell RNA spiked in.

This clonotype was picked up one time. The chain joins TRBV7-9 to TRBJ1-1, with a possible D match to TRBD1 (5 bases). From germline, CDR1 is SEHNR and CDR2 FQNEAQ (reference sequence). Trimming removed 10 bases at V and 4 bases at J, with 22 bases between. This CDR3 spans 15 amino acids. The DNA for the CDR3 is TGTGCCACAGAGGGCAGGGAGGCGGGGATCACTGAAGCTTTCTTT. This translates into CATEGREAGITEAFF.

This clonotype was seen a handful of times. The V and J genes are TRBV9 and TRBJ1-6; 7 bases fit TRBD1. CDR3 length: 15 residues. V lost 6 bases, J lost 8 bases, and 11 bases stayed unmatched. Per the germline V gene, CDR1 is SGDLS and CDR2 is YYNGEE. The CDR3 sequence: CASNRGGGSDSPLHF. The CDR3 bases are TGTGCCAGCAACAGGGGCGGGGGTAGCGATTCACCCCTCCACTTT. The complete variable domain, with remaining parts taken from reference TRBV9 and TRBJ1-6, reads DSGVTQTPKHLITATGQRVTLRCSPRSGDLSVYWYQQSLDQGLQFLIQYYNGEERAKGNILERFSAQQFPDLHSELNLSSLELGDSALYFCASNRGGGSDSPLHFGNGTRLTVT.

CDR3 loop: CASSEEPGLNQPQHF. In DNA, the CDR3 is TGTGCCAGCAGTGAAGAGCCAGGACTCAATCAGCCCCAGCATTTT. The rearrangement links TRBV2 to TRBJ1-5; no firm D call. CDR3 length: 15 residues. The ends were cut back, 1 base at V and 3 bases at J, with 10 bases in the middle. Germline V gives CDR1 SNHLY, CDR2 FYNNEI.

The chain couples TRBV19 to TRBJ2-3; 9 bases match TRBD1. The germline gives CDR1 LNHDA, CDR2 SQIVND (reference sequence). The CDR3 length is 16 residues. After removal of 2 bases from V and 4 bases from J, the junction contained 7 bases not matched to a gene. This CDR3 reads CASSISGTGWADTQYF. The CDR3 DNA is TGTGCCAGTAGTATATCCGGGACAGGGTGGGCAGATACGCAGTATTTT. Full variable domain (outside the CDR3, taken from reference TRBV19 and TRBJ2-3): DGGITQSPKYLFRKEGQNVTLSCEQNLNHDAMYWYRQDPGQGLRLIYYSQIVNDFQKGDIAEGYSVSREKKESFPLTVTSAQKNPTAFYLCASSISGTGWADTQYFGPGTRLTVL.

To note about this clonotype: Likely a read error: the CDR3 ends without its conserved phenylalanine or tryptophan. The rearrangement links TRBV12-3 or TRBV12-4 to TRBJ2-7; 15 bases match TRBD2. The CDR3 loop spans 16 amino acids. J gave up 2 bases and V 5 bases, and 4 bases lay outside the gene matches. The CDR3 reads CASSIGLAGGPYEQYI. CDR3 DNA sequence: TGTGCCAGCAGTATAGGACTAGCGGGAGGGCCCTACGAGCAGTACATC.

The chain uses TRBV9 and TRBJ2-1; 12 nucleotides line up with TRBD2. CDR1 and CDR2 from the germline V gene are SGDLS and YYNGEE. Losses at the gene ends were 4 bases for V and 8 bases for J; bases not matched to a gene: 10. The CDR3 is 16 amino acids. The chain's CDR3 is CASSPGLAGRPYEQFF. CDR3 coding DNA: TGTGCCAGCAGCCCCGGACTAGCGGGACGGCCCTATGAGCAGTTCTTC.

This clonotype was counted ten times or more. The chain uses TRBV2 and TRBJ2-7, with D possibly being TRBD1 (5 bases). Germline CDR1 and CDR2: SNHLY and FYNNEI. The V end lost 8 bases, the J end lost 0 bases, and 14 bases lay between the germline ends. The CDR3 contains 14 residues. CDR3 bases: TGTGCCAGCTCCCGGACACCCAGCTCCTACGAGCAGTACTTC. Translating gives CASSRTPSSYEQYF.